This T cell receptor beta chain comes out of a study of blood T cell repertoires in COVID-19. Study-wide context: Samples of COVID-19 (acute and convalescent) were obtained from the United States, Italy and Spain. Sources were T cells, B-cell-depleted T cells, or PBMCs; the material itself was cDNA or gDNA.

This clone was observed a few times. Per the original methods: Using reference gene primer amplification, nucleated cell counts were estimated. TCRdb keeps only in-frame clones here, not all; method: immunoSEQ multiplex PCR. V and J calls and clone size are those listed in that table; D and trimming were worked out from the DNA. The sample lists 140,000 to 150,000 clones, around 82% occurring once. The CDR3 length is 15 residues. V was pared by 6 bases and J by 3 bases, with 15 bases between. The germline CDR1 and CDR2 sequences are SGHDT and YYEEEE. This chain connects TRBV5-6 to TRBJ1-4, with D tentatively TRBD1 (5 bases). This TCR was recovered from a man aged 55 to 70 with active or convalescent COVID-19. The sequenced sample consisted of peripheral blood. CDR3 sequence (DNA): TGTGCCAGCATCCAGTGGGGCCAAGCTAATGAAAAACTGTTTTTT. Its translation is CASIQWGQANEKLFF.